Presented here are 5 T cell receptor beta chains from one specimen sequenced in a study of T cell repertoires in cytomegalovirus infection. TCRdb processed the reads anew with MiXCR; each CDR3 protein has one entry. The table has 600,000 to 800,000 distinct CDR3 sequences, approximately 25% seen once; the top ten hold around 8%. The source material was CD8+ T cells from PBMCs. The receptor set was obtained from a human donor in good health (CMV status not recorded). Some clones in this sample may be carry-over from other donors' samples.

This clonotype was counted between two and nine times. V and J are TRBV7-4 and TRBJ2-5; 8 bases align to TRBD2. This CDR3 spans 14 amino acids. Germline loops: CDR1 SGHVT, CDR2 SQSDAQ. V dropped 10 bases and J dropped 2; count of bases not matched to a gene: 9. CDR3 nucleotides: TGTGCCACGGGGGGGCCCGAGGGGCAAGAGACCCAGTACTTC. Its protein product is CATGGPEGQETQYF.

J is TRBJ2-3 and V is TRBV7-9; D is possibly TRBD2 (5 bases). V was shortened by 2 bases and J by 2 bases, with 14 bases between the two germline ends. CDR3 length: 16 residues. CDR1 SEHNR and CDR2 FQNEAQ come from the germline V gene (reference sequence). CDR3 loop: CASSLPLVRNTDTQYF. DNA of the CDR3: TGTGCCAGCAGCTTACCACTAGTTCGAAACACAGATACGCAGTATTTT. Supplemented by reference TRBV7-9 and TRBJ2-3, the full variable domain reads DTGVSQNPRHKITKRGQNVTFRCDPISEHNRLYWYRQTLGQGPEFLTYFQNEAQLEKSRLLSDRFSAERPKGSFSTLEIQRTEQGDSAMYLCASSLPLVRNTDTQYFGPGTRLTVL.

Ten or more counts support this clonotype. V usage is TRBV6-2 or TRBV6-3 and J usage is TRBJ2-7; 7 nucleotides line up with TRBD1. The CDR3 is made up of 14 amino acids. CDR1 and CDR2 from the germline V gene are MNHEY and SVGEGT. J lost 3 bases, V lost 0 bases, and 2 bases had no gene match. The CDR3 loop is CASSYSAGGYEQYV. The CDR3 DNA follows: TGTGCCAGCAGTTACTCGGCAGGGGGCTACGAGCAGTACGTC.

This clonotype was counted at least ten times. The chain uses TRBV14 and TRBJ2-2; 12 bases match TRBD2. The CDR3 totals 16 residues. Germline V gene sequence: CDR1 SGHDN, CDR2 FVKESK. Germline trimming cut 6 bases from V and 4 bases from J; bases unmatched to any gene: 6. The CDR3: CASSPSGGAGTGELFF. CDR3 nucleotides: TGTGCCAGCAGTCCTAGCGGGGGGGCCGGCACCGGGGAGCTGTTTTTT. Together with reference TRBV14 and TRBJ2-2, the CDR3 gives the full variable domain: EAGVTQFPSHSVIEKGQTVTLRCDPISGHDNLYWYRRVMGKEIKFLLHFVKESKQDESGMPNNRFLAERTGGTYSTLKVQPAELEDSGVYFCASSPSGGAGTGELFFGEGSRLTVL.

V and J are TRBV6-2 or TRBV6-3 and TRBJ2-4; possible D gene TRBD2, 6 bases. Germline CDR1 reads MNHEY; CDR2 reads SVGEGT. The CDR3 runs 15 residues. The V end lost 5 bases, the J end lost 2 bases, and 13 bases lay between the germline ends. The CDR3, as DNA: TGTGCCAGCAGTCCAACGGAGGGTCCCAAAAACATTCAGTACTTC. The encoded protein is CASSPTEGPKNIQYF.